The source of this TCR beta chain is a study of blood T cell repertoires in COVID-19. Study-wide context: Samples of COVID-19 (acute and convalescent) were obtained from the United States, Italy and Spain. In each case, the material was cDNA or gDNA derived from T cells, B-cell-depleted T cells, or PBMCs.

After removal of 3 bases from V and 11 bases from J, the junction contained 8 bases not matched to a gene. The CDR3 extends over 13 amino acids. Germline assignment: CDR1 LGHDT and CDR2 YNNKEL (reference sequence). The data were produced by immunoSEQ multiplex PCR, yet TCRdb's version contains in-frame clones alone and is incomplete. The sample holds some 93,000 clones, just under 85% seen once. V gene TRBV3-1 (or the pseudogene TRBV3-2) combines with J gene TRBJ1-1, with TRBD1 matching over 8 bases. Source material: peripheral blood. This TCR was recovered from a man aged 65 to 85 with acute or convalescent COVID-19. The CDR3 DNA follows: TGTGCCAGCAGCCAGGCGACAGGGGTCGTTGCTTTCTTT. This codes for CASSQATGVVAFF.